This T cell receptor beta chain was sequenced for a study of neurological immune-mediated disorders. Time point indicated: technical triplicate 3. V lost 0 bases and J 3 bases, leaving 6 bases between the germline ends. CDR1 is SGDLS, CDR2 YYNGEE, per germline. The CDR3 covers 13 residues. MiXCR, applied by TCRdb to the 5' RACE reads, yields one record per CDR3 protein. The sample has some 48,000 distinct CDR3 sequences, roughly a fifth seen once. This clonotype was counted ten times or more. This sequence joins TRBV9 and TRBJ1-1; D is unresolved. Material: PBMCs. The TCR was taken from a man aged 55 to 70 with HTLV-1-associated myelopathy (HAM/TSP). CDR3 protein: CASSVGFDTEAFF. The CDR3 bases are TGTGCCAGCAGCGTAGGGTTTGACACTGAAGCTTTCTTT.